This T cell receptor (beta chain) stems from a study of blood T cells in healthy people across ages. Through a sample-barcoded 5' primer and a J-beta primer mix, a second PCR was run for roughly 6 to 11 cycles. One entry per CDR3 protein, called by TCRdb with MiXCR from the 5' RACE reads. Among around 780,000 distinct CDR3 sequences listed, about 61% were seen once. Germline assignment: CDR1 LGHNA and CDR2 YNFKEQ. V lost 4 bases and J lost 11, with 15 bases in between. This CDR3 comprises 14 residues. This TCR derives from a man aged 35-49 years in good health. J is TRBJ1-6 and V is TRBV4-2; D might be TRBD1 (5 bases). The sequencing sample was made of blood. This CDR3 is CASSLEVRDPPLHF. The CDR3 nucleotides are TGTGCCAGCAGCCTGGAGGTCCGGGACCCACCCCTCCACTTT.